This record covers a single TCR beta chain. Its antigen is unidentified. The data derive from a study of Ad26.COV2.S vaccination and SARS-CoV-2 variants. Across the whole study: Donor had been placed in the Ad26.COV2.S arm of the COV1001 trial.

Sample treatment: roughly 18 received Ad26.COV2.S at low or high dose, single or two shots; about 5 received placebo; per-sample allocation not given. Sampling was performed 63 days after the first vaccine or placebo injection. Whole-study findings and limits: Assessments of TCR breadth and depth may have underestimated the total T cell responses. Individuals receiving vaccine had higher spike-specific TCR breadth than placebo recipients did.

The CDR3 is made up of 12 amino acids. Sequenced by immunoSEQ multiplex PCR; TCRdb stores in-frame clones only, minus some. The sample lists about 440,000 clones; about 83% were seen once. The sequences come from peripheral blood, collected in a trial of Ad26.COV2.S vaccine versus placebo. V is TRBV12-1 and J is TRBJ1-1. TRBV12-1 counts as a pseudogene. The source of this sequence is a person aged 18-60 years who received the Ad26.COV2.S COVID-19 vaccine or a placebo. As DNA, the CDR3 is TGTGCCAGCAGCCCGGTGAACGCTGAAGCTTTCTTT. It codes for CASSPVNAEAFF.